A selection of T cell receptor beta chains follows, all from one sample in a study of response to subunit inactivated influenza vaccine. One entry per CDR3 protein results from TCRdb running MiXCR on the RT-PCR reads. The sample has 650,000 to 800,000 distinct CDR3 sequences, about 15% seen once. Source: PBMCs from blood, taken around 15 days before vaccination. The receptors stem from a man aged 45-60 years who received an inactivated influenza vaccine. CDR3s include the opening cysteine and the closing phenylalanine or tryptophan. The D gene is left open where the match is weak. Size is omitted from some rows. Given values are once, few, many or a class for expanded clones.

TRBD2	TRBJ2-2	once	TRBV4-2	TGTGCCAGCAGCCGCCTGGCTAGCGGGAACACCGGGGAGCTGTTTTTT	CASSRLASGNTGELFF
-	TRBJ2-7	few	TRBV7-8	TGTGCCAGCAGCTTAGCTCCAGGGGCGAGCTACGAGCAGTACTTC	CASSLAPGASYEQYF
-	TRBJ2-2	-	TRBV27	TGTGCCAGCAGTTTATTTTCGATGGGGGGCCGGACCGGGGAGCTGTTTTTT	CASSLFSMGGRTGELFF
-	TRBJ2-3	once	TRBV5-6	TGTGCCAGCAGCTTGTCGGGGACATCCAAGTATTTT	CASSLSGTSKYF
-	TRBJ1-1	-	TRBV20-1	TGCAGTGGAACGCGAATAGGGCAAAACACTGAAGCTTTCTTT	CSGTRIGQNTEAFF
TRBD2	TRBJ2-1	-	TRBV15	TGTGCCACCAGCAGAAGCGGGGGTTACTACAATGAGCAGTTCTTC	CATSRSGGYYNEQFF
-	TRBJ2-7	-	TRBV11-2	TGTGCCAGCAGCTTCGGTCTTGGGCCATACGAGCAGTACTTC	CASSFGLGPYEQYF
-	TRBJ2-3	-	TRBV6-1	TGTGCCAGCAGTGAAGTGGGGGGAGCGCAGTATTTT	CASSEVGGAQYF
TRBD1	TRBJ2-7	-	TRBV15	TGTGCCACCAGCGCTGCTAGGACAGGGGGCGACGAGCAGTACTTC	CATSAARTGGDEQYF
TRBD1	TRBJ1-4	-	TRBV12-3/TRBV12-4	TGTGCCAGTCGAAAGGACAGGGGGATGGAACTGTTTTTT	CASRKDRGMELFF
-	TRBJ2-2	many	TRBV12-3/TRBV12-4	TGTGCCAGCAGTTTGACAGGCCAGACGAACACCGGGGAGCTGTTTTTT	CASSLTGQTNTGELFF
TRBD1	TRBJ2-3	few	TRBV24-1	TGTGCCACCAGTGATTTCCCGGGACAGCAGCAGTATTTT	CATSDFPGQQQYF
TRBD1	TRBJ2-2	-	TRBV30	TGTGCCTGGAGTGTACGACAGGGGGCTCAGAAGCTGTTTTTT	CAWSVRQGAQKLFF
-	TRBJ2-1	-	TRBV5-5	TGTGCCAGCTTCAGACAGTCGAGCTCCTACAATGAGCAGTTCTTC	CASFRQSSSYNEQFF
-	TRBJ2-7	-	TRBV29-1	TGCAGCGTTGCCGGGAAGCGGTCCTACGAGCAGTACTTC	CSVAGKRSYEQYF
-	TRBJ1-3	few	TRBV12-3/TRBV12-4	TGTGCCAGCAGTTTAGAACCAAACCACTCTGGAAACACCATATATTTT	CASSLEPNHSGNTIYF
-	TRBJ2-1	-	TRBV5-5	TGTGCCAGCAGCTCCATGGTGGGGGATCACAATGAGCAGTTCTTC	CASSSMVGDHNEQFF
TRBD1	TRBJ1-2	-	TRBV28	TGTGCCAGCAGCAGGGGGGGGGCTAACTATGGCTACACCTTC	CASSRGGANYGYTF
-	TRBJ2-5	few	TRBV2	TGTGCCAGCAGTGAAGTGATGGGAGAGACCCAGTACTTC	CASSEVMGETQYF
TRBD1	TRBJ2-1	many	TRBV5-1	TGCGCCAGCAGTCAGGGGGCGGGGAATGAGCAGTTCTTC	CASSQGAGNEQFF
TRBD1	TRBJ2-2	once	TRBV27	TGTGCCAGCAGTTTACTGAGGTCAGGGGGCCTAGTCGCGAACACCGGGGAGCTGTTTTTT	CASSLLRSGGLVANTGELFF
-	TRBJ2-5	few	TRBV7-9	TGTGCCAGCAGCTCCGTCTCCGAGGTCCAGTACTTC	CASSSVSEVQYF
TRBD1	TRBJ2-5	-	TRBV15	TGTGCCACCAGCGGACACGGGACAGACGAAGAGACCCAGTACTTC	CATSGHGTDEETQYF
TRBD1	TRBJ1-6	few	TRBV12-3/TRBV12-4	TGTGCCAGCAGTTTACGGGACAGAAAGTCACCCCTCCACTTT	CASSLRDRKSPLHF
-	TRBJ1-1	few	TRBV7-2	TGTGCCAGCAGCCGTGCAGAGGGCACTGAAGCTTTCTTT	CASSRAEGTEAFF
TRBD1	TRBJ2-5	few	TRBV10-3	TGTGCCACCTCGGGACAGCAAGAGACCCAGTACTTC	CATSGQQETQYF
TRBD2	TRBJ2-2	-	TRBV7-2	TGTGCCAGCAGCTCGTGGACTAGCGGGAAGGTGCACGGGGAGCTGTTTTTT	CASSSWTSGKVHGELFF
-	TRBJ2-7	-	TRBV25-1	TGTGCCAGCAGTGAAGGGGGGCCGCTCGAGCAGTACTTC	CASSEGGPLEQYF
-	TRBJ1-2	-	TRBV18	TGTGCCAGCTCACCGAGGGAGGGGTACATCTTC	CASSPREGYIF
TRBD1	TRBJ2-7	-	TRBV7-9	TGTGCCAGCAGTGGACAGGGCATGTACGAGCAGTACTTC	CASSGQGMYEQYF
TRBD2	TRBJ2-1	many	TRBV5-1	TGTGCCAGCAGTTTAGGGGCGGGAGGATACAATGAGCAGTTCTTC	CASSLGAGGYNEQFF
-	TRBJ2-1	few	TRBV28	TGTGCCAGCACTTTGGGTGGCCAGGCTGCCTACAATGAGCAGTTCTTC	CASTLGGQAAYNEQFF
-	TRBJ2-7	few	TRBV10-3	TGTGCCATCAAGGGCGGGACGGGCAGCTCCTACGAGCAGTACTTC	CAIKGGTGSSYEQYF
-	TRBJ1-1	-	TRBV4-1	TGCACCAGCAGCCCCAGGGTTATCATGAACACTGAAGCTTTCTTT	CTSSPRVIMNTEAFF
TRBD2	TRBJ2-5	few	TRBV29-1	TGCAGCGTTGGAGGGATAGCGGGGGAATGGACCCAGTACTTC	CSVGGIAGEWTQYF
-	TRBJ2-1	-	TRBV18	TGTGCCAGCTCACCAGTTTCCGATCAGCAGTTCTTC	CASSPVSDQQFF
TRBD2	TRBJ2-7	-	TRBV4-2	TGTGCCAGCAGCCAGAGAAACGGACTAGCGTCTTACGAGCAGTACTTC	CASSQRNGLASYEQYF
TRBD2	TRBJ2-3	few	TRBV7-6	TGTGCCAGCAGCTTAGCCCGGAACCGGGGGGGCACAGATACGCAGTATTTT	CASSLARNRGGTDTQYF
-	TRBJ1-5	-	TRBV28	TGTGCCAGCAGTTTAGGCGCTTACAATCAGCCCCAGCATTTT	CASSLGAYNQPQHF
-	TRBJ2-1	-	TRBV28	TGTGCCAGCACCTTAGGGGAATATACTGGCAATGAGCAGTTCTTC	CASTLGEYTGNEQFF